A single sample gave rise to the 13 T cell receptor beta chains below, sequenced in a study of shared clonotypes between healthy human individuals (dated by TCRdb to 2019 to 2021). Preparation of the library involved the immunoSEQ multiplex PCR assay. TCRdb provides this immuneACCESS table in a form limited to in-frame rearrangements. Some clones are lacking; in checked studies, under half of them reflect an unresolved V gene, and why the rest are absent is not known. Within this sample are some 1 million clones, with around 74% of them counted one time only. The ten largest clones represent less than 1.5% of the sample. Sequenced sample: memory CD4+ T cells sorted from blood. Interpreted using the paper, the cell subset or site label stands for: CD45RA-negative fraction. The receptors were sampled from a man aged 18 to 30 in good health.

A word on this clone: The same CDR3 can be traced to other DNA sequences in this sample. The rearrangement links TRBV9 to TRBJ2-1; 9 bases are shared with TRBD2. The CDR3 spans 16 residues. V was pared by 0 bases and J by 2 bases, with 3 bases of the junction left unmatched. The germline V gene encodes CDR1 SGDLS and CDR2 YYNGEE. As DNA, the CDR3 is TGTGCCAGCAGCGTAGTTGCGGGGGGGCCCTACAATGAGCAGTTCTTC. Its translation: CASSVVAGGPYNEQFF.

The chain employs TRBV7-9 and TRBJ1-2; a weak D match, TRBD1 (5 bases). The CDR3 length is 12 residues. CDR1 and CDR2 (germline): SEHNR, FQNEAQ (reference sequence). With 9 bases removed from V and 5 bases from J, the gap between germline ends came to 13 bases. CDR3 in amino acids: CASGRGDYGYTF. CDR3 sequence (DNA): TGTGCCAGTGGTAGAGGGGATTATGGCTACACCTTC.

This clone was picked up a small number of times. J is TRBJ1-6 and V is TRBV27; D is unresolved. With 2 bases removed from V and 2 bases from J, the gap between germline ends came to 10 bases. CDR1 is MNHEY, CDR2 SMNVEV, per germline (reference sequence). There are 16 residues in the CDR3. The CDR3 loop reads CASSLLGTPYNSPLHF. CDR3 DNA sequence: TGTGCCAGCAGTTTACTGGGAACCCCCTATAATTCACCCCTCCACTTT.

V usage is TRBV5-4 and J usage is TRBJ1-2; D gene ambiguous. Trimming removed 4 bases from V and 4 bases from J, with 11 bases in between. The CDR3 has 13 residues. Germline CDR1 reads SGHNT; CDR2 reads YYREEE (reference sequence). CDR3 bases: TGTGCCAGCAGCACAACAGTCCTCTATGGCTACACCTTC. Protein: CASSTTVLYGYTF.

This chain connects TRBV6-5 to TRBJ2-3; D perhaps matches TRBD2 (5 bases). V lost 6 bases to trimming and J lost 0 bases, with 10 bases between them. The CDR3 has 14 amino acids. CDR1 is MNHEY and CDR2 is SVGAGI in the germline V gene. This CDR3 is CASSPDLSTDTQYF. The CDR3 bases are TGTGCCAGCAGCCCGGACTTGAGCACAGATACGCAGTATTTT.

The chain joins TRBV30 to TRBJ2-7, with TRBD2 as a possible D gene (5 bases). The CDR3 length is 13 residues. Trimming took 5 bases from V and 4 from J, leaving 15 bases between them. The germline CDR1 and CDR2 sequences are GTSNPN and SVGIG (reference sequence). The CDR3 loop reads CAWGKIGKYEQYF. CDR3 coding DNA: TGTGCCTGGGGAAAGATCGGGAAATACGAGCAGTACTTC.

The gene calls are TRBV19 and TRBJ2-5; 9 positions agree with TRBD1. The trim removed 5 bases at V and 1 base at J, leaving 8 bases unmatched. This CDR3 spans 16 amino acids. The germline CDR1 and CDR2 sequences are LNHDA and SQIVND (reference sequence). The CDR3, as DNA: TGTGCCAGTAGTCCCCGGGCGGACAGGGGCCAAGAGACCCAGTACTTC. It specifies CASSPRADRGQETQYF.

This clone was detected a few times. The V call is TRBV10-3, the J call TRBJ1-5; D gene ambiguous. CDR3 length: 13 amino acids. The germline V gene has CDR1 ENHRY and CDR2 SYGVKD. V shed 10 bases and J shed 4 bases, with 14 bases lying between them. CDR3 DNA: TGTGCCACTACTCAGGACTTAAATCAGCCCCAGCATTTT. Protein sequence: CATTQDLNQPQHF.

Here the CDR3 reads CASSSISSDFNTGELFF. Here the CDR3 DNA reads TGTGCCAGCAGCTCCATATCCTCCGACTTTAACACCGGGGAGCTGTTTTTT. The chain is built from TRBV11-1 and TRBJ2-2; D unclear. Germline loops: CDR1 SGHAT, CDR2 FQDESV (reference sequence). The CDR3 is 17 residues long. Trimming removed 4 bases at V and 2 bases at J, with 17 bases between.

The chain carries TRBV6-4 and TRBJ2-6; weak D call: TRBD2 (6 bases). CDR3 length equals 17 residues. Trimming removed 0 bases from V and 4 bases from J, with 13 bases in between. Germline V gene lookup returns CDR1 MRHNA and CDR2 SNTAGT. The CDR3 loop is CASSDSGGVGGANVLTF. Written as DNA, the CDR3 is TGTGCCAGCAGTGACTCTGGAGGGGTCGGGGGGGCCAACGTCCTGACTTTC.

The V call is TRBV7-2, the J call TRBJ2-1, with 13 bases fitting TRBD2. Germline CDR1 is SGHTA and CDR2 is FQGNSA. The CDR3 runs 16 residues. With V trimmed by 5 bases and J by 8 bases, 9 bases remained unmatched. As DNA, the CDR3 is TGTGCCAGCAGCCCCCCACCGACTAGCGGGAGGCATGAGCAGTTCTTC. Protein product: CASSPPPTSGRHEQFF.

This clone has more than one count but fewer than ten. The chain recombines TRBV5-1 with TRBJ1-5; D not certain. This CDR3 contains 17 residues. Trimming took off 0 bases at V and 0 bases at J, with 13 bases between the two ends. Germline CDR1 is SGHRS and CDR2 is YFSETQ. CDR3 amino acids: CASSLVGRLYSNQPQHF. The CDR3 DNA follows: TGCGCCAGCAGCTTGGTGGGCAGGCTCTATAGCAATCAGCCCCAGCATTTT.

The chain links TRBV30 to TRBJ1-5; a weak D match, TRBD1 (6 bases). CDR3 length: 13 amino acids. The V and J ends lost 2 bases and 5 bases respectively, with 10 bases between them. The germline V gene encodes CDR1 GTSNPN and CDR2 SVGIG (reference sequence). CDR3 nucleotide sequence: TGTGCCTGGAGTAACGGGGGCGATCAGCCCCAGCATTTT. Amino acid sequence: CAWSNGGDQPQHF. Together with reference TRBV30 and TRBJ1-5, the CDR3 gives the full variable domain: SQTIHQWPATLVQPVGSPLSLECTVEGTSNPNLYWYRQAAGRGLQLLFYSVGIGQISSEVPQNLSASRPQDRQFILSSKKLLLSDSGFYLCAWSNGGDQPQHFGDGTRLSIL.